The clone carrying this TCR beta chain appeared a single time. The record originates from a study of cytomegalovirus exposure and HLA in healthy donors. The CDR3 totals 12 residues. CDR1 and CDR2 (germline): SGHTA, FQGNSA. V was pared by 1 base and J by 14 bases, with 9 bases between. Researchers ran the PCR with 60 Vbeta and 13 Jbeta primers. In the source study's methods: In a later analysis, of around 80 million unique beta chains, 9 million to 11 million appeared in at least two donors. Using immunoSEQ multiplex PCR, the repertoire was profiled, and TCRdb retains in-frame clones only, with some absent. Clone size and the V and J calls come from that table; the DNA yielded D and trimming. This table has over 100,000 clones, about 70% appearing once.

The sequenced sample was PBMCs. This TCR was recovered from a woman aged 40 to 50 in good health and CMV-seropositive. The V gene is TRBV7-2, the J gene TRBJ1-6, with D tentatively TRBD1 (5 bases). CDR3 protein: CASSLGAQALHF. CDR3 sequence (DNA): TGTGCCAGCAGCTTAGGGGCACAGGCCCTCCACTTT.